This T cell receptor (beta chain) was captured by sequencing in a study of T cells in Graves' hyperthyroidism and ophthalmopathy. Reasons for excluding patients were uncontrolled infection, other autoimmune disease, pregnancy or lactation. It was 8 to 10 ml of fresh peripheral blood that supplied the PBMCs. This clonotype was seen more than once but under ten times. TCR beta CDR3 regions were amplified from RNA transcripts. Researchers ran a first-round RT-PCR on the TCR CDR3 using the HTBI primer set. TCRdb independently ran MiXCR on the multiplex PCR reads; one entry per CDR3 protein. The sample consists of approximately 400,000 distinct CDR3 sequences, approximately 15% of them appearing once. The sample comprised blood. The sequence was obtained from a woman aged 60-75 years with Graves' hyperthyroidism.

The CDR3 reads CASRPGGTGELFF. The CDR3 DNA is TGCGCCAGCAGGCCCGGAGGAACCGGGGAGCTGTTTTTT. The chain employs TRBV4-1 and TRBJ2-2, with D possibly TRBD2 on 5 matching bases. CDR1 and CDR2 (germline): MGHRA, YSYEKL. V was cut by 6 bases and J by 5 bases, with 10 bases left in between. The CDR3 runs to 13 residues.